This T cell receptor (beta chain) was found in a study of blood T cell repertoires in COVID-19. Per germline, CDR1 SQVTM and CDR2 ANQGSEA. J lost 5 bases, V lost 5 bases, and 5 bases had no gene match. CDR3 length: 12 residues. Assignments of participants to cohorts depended upon their own reported clinical history. The table came from immunoSEQ multiplex PCR; TCRdb's copy has only in-frame clones and leaves some out. The sample lists fewer than 500,000 clones, over 75% occurring once. This TCR was sampled from a woman aged 25 to 39 with acute COVID-19. The chain employs TRBV29-1 and TRBJ1-2, with 7 bases matching TRBD1. Sample: PBMCs or T cells enriched from blood (not recorded which). This CDR3 is CSVIGQEYGYTF. The CDR3 nucleotides read TGCAGCGTTATCGGACAGGAGTATGGCTACACCTTC.